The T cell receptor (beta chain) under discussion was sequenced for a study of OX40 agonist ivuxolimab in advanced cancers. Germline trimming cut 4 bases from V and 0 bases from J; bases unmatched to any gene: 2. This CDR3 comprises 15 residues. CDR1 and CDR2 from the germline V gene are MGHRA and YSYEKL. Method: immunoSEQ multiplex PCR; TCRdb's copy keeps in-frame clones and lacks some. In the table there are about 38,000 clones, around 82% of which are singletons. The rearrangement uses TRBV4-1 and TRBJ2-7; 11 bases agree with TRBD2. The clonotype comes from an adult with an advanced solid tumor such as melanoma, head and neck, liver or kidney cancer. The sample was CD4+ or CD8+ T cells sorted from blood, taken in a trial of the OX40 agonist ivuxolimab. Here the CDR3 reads CASSLGTSGSYEQYF. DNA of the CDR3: TGCGCCAGCAGCCTCGGGACTAGCGGCTCCTACGAGCAGTACTTC.